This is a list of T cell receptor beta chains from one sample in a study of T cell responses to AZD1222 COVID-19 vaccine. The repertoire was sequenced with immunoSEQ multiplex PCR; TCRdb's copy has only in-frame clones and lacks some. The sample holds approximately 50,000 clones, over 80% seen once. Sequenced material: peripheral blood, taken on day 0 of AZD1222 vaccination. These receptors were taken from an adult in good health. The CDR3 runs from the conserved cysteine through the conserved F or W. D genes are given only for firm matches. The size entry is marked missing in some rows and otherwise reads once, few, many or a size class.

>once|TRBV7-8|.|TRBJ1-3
TGTGCCAGCAGCTTATTGACCACAAGACCTGGAAACACCATATATTTT
CASSLLTTRPGNTIYF
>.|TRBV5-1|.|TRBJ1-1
TGCGCCAGCAGATTGGCCACGAACACTGAAGCTTTCTTT
CASRLATNTEAFF
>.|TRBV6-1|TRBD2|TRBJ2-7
TGTGCCAGCAGTGAAGGGGAGGGAGCTTTCTACGAGCAGTACTTC
CASSEGEGAFYEQYF
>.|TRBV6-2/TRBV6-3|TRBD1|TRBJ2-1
TGTGCCAGCAGCATAGACAGGACAGGGGTCAATGAGCAGTTCTTC
CASSIDRTGVNEQFF
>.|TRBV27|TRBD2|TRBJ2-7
TGTGCCAGCAGTTTGGGGGGACTAGCGGGAAGCCACGAGCAGTACTTC
CASSLGGLAGSHEQYF
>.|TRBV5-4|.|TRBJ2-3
TGTGCCAGCAGCTTGTTTGAGGGACCAGCTTTCTATTTT
CASSLFEGPAFYF
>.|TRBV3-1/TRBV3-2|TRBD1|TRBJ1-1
TGTGCCAGCAGCCAAGCGGACAGGTCCACTGAAGCTTTCTTT
CASSQADRSTEAFF
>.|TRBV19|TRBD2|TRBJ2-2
TGTGCCAGTAGTAGCGCGGGAGGGCCTAACACCGGGGAGCTGTTTTTT
CASSSAGGPNTGELFF
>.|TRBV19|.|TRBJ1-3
TGTGCCAGTAGTACTTCAGGGGACTCTGGAAACACCATATATTTT
CASSTSGDSGNTIYF
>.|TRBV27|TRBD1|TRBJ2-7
TGTGCCAGCAGTTTGAAGGGGACAGGGGGATACGAGCAGTACTTC
CASSLKGTGGYEQYF
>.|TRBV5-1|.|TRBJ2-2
TGCGCCAGCAGCTCGACAAGCGGGCCGAACACCGGGGAGCTGTTTTTT
CASSSTSGPNTGELFF
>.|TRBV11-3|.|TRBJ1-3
TGTGCCAGCAGAGACGGGGGCTCTGGAAACACCATATATTTT
CASRDGGSGNTIYF
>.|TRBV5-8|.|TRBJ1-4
TGTGCCAGCAGCGGCAGGGGTACGACTGTGCGTGAAAAACTGTTTTTT
CASSGRGTTVREKLFF
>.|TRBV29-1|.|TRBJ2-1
TGCAGCGTTGAAGATCGTAATAGAGTAGGTCTCTATGAGCAGTTCTTC
CSVEDRNRVGLYEQFF
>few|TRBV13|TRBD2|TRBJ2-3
TGTGCCAGCAGTCGACTAGCAGAGGATACGCAGTATTTT
CASSRLAEDTQYF
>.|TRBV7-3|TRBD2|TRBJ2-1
TGTGCCAGCAGCTTAGCGGGAGGAGAGCAGTTCTTC
CASSLAGGEQFF
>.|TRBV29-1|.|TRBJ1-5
TGCAGCGTTATCATAGACAGGTCTCAGCCCCAGCATTTT
CSVIIDRSQPQHF
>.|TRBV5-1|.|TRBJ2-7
TGCGCCAGCAGGTCGGGACACGGGAGCTCCTACGAGCAGTACTTC
CASRSGHGSSYEQYF
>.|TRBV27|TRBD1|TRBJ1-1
TGTGCCAGCAGTATCTCAGGGGGCCCGAGCACTGAAGCTTTCTTT
CASSISGGPSTEAFF
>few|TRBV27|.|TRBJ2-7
TGTGCCAGCAGTTTAAAGACTCAACTCTACGAGCAGTACTTC
CASSLKTQLYEQYF
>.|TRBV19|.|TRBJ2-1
TGTGCCAGTAGTGGGCTAGTGGACTACAATGAGCAGTTCTTC
CASSGLVDYNEQFF
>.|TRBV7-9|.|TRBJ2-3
TGTGCCAGCAGCTTGCGATATAGCACAGATACGCAGTATTTT
CASSLRYSTDTQYF
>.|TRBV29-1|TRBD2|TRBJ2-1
TGCAGCGTTGTTAGGCCCCCGGTAGCGGGAGGGAGATACAATGAGCAGTTCTTC
CSVVRPPVAGGRYNEQFF
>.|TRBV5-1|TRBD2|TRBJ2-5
TGCGCCAGCAGCACAACCGGGACTAGTGAAGAGACCCAGTACTTC
CASSTTGTSEETQYF
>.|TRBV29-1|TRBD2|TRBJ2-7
TGCAGCGTTGAAATGAGCGGGAGCTTCAACGAGCAGTACTTC
CSVEMSGSFNEQYF
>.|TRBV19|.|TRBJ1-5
TGTGCCAGTATGCAACAGGATGGGTTTGGCAATCAGCCCCAGCATTTT
CASMQQDGFGNQPQHF
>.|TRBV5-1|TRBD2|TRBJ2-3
TGCGCCAGCAGCTTGGATGGACTAGCGGGAGCTGATACGCAGTATTTT
CASSLDGLAGADTQYF
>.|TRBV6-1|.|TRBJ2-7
TGTGCCAGCAGTACCCCCTCTGGCAGGGTCCACGAGCAGTACTTC
CASSTPSGRVHEQYF
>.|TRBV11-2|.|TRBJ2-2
TGTGCCAGCAGCTTAGAATACCTTACCGGGGAGCTGTTTTTT
CASSLEYLTGELFF
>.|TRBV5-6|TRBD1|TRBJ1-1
TGTGCCAGCGCGACCCAGGGGGTTAACACTGAAGCTTTCTTT
CASATQGVNTEAFF
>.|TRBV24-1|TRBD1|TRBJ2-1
TGTGCCACCAGTGATTCCCGCAGGGGGCGGAATGAGCAGTTCTTC
CATSDSRRGRNEQFF
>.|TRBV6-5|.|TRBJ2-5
TGTGCCAGCAGTTACAGAAGGGGACAAGAGACCCAGTACTTC
CASSYRRGQETQYF
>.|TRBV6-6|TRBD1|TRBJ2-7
TGTGCCAGCAGTCACCTAGACAGGGGTCTCTACTTC
CASSHLDRGLYF
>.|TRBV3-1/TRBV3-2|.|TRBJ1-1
TGTGCCAGCAGCCCCGTATGGGGGGACGCTGAAGCTTTCTTT
CASSPVWGDAEAFF
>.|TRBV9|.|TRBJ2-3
TGTGCCAGCAGCGTAGCTGTGATCCCAACAGATACGCAGTATTTT
CASSVAVIPTDTQYF
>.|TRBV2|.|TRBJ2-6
TGTGCCAGCAGTGATTCTGGGGCCAACGTCCTGACTTTC
CASSDSGANVLTF
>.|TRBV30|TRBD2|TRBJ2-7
TGTGCCTGGACTAGCGGGAGCTCCTACGAGCAGTACTTC
CAWTSGSSYEQYF
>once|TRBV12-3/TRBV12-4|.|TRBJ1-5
TGTGCCAGCAGTTTCCAGGGCTACCAGCCCCAGCATTTT
CASSFQGYQPQHF
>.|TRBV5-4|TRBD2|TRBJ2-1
TGTGCCAGCAGCTACGGGACGGGGATACGAGCTAGCGGGAGGTTTGATGAGCAGTTCTTC
CASSYGTGIRASGRFDEQFF
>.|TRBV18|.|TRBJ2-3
TGTGCCAGCTCACCACGGGGGGGCCCAGATACGCAGTATTTT
CASSPRGGPDTQYF
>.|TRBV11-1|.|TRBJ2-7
TGTGCCAGCAGCTCCCGCCGGGGCGGCGAGCAGTACTTC
CASSSRRGGEQYF
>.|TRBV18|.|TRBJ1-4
TGTGCCAGCTCACTCATTGGGGGGCGCGATGAAAAACTGTTTTTT
CASSLIGGRDEKLFF
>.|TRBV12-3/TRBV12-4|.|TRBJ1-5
TGTGCCAGCAGTTCTCAGGGGACTCAGCCCCAGCATTTT
CASSSQGTQPQHF